These T cell receptor beta chains were read from a single sample in a study of vaccination effects on CD4 cells after COVID-19. This table comes from immunoSEQ multiplex PCR, and its TCRdb copy is limited to in-frame clones, with some not included. The table lists tens of thousands of clones, around 70% of them singletons. Antigens of these TCRs are unknown. The input for sequencing was CD4+ T cells from PBMCs cultured without peptide, taken after COVID-19 vaccination. All receptors derive from a human donor who had a prior SARS-CoV-2 infection. The CDR3 runs from the conserved cysteine through the conserved F or W. D genes are given only for firm matches. Not all rows give a size; the values are once, few, many and, for expanded clones, a class.

>TRBJ1-1|TRBV5-5|-|14|-
TGTGCCAGCAGCTTGGATTTTGGGAACACTGAAGCTTTCTTT
CASSLDFGNTEAFF
>TRBJ1-1|TRBV11-2|-|18|-
TGTGCCAGCAGCTTAGATCGGGGCACGGGATCGGGGAGGACTGAAGCTTTCTTT
CASSLDRGTGSGRTEAFF
>TRBJ1-1|TRBV11-3|-|15|-
TGTGCCAGCAGCACTCCCACCCGGGGGAACACTGAAGCTTTCTTT
CASSTPTRGNTEAFF
>TRBJ1-2|TRBV6-5|TRBD1|14|-
TGTGCCAGCAGTTACCATGACAGGGAGTATGGCTACACCTTC
CASSYHDREYGYTF
>TRBJ2-1|TRBV3-1/TRBV3-2|-|17|few
TGTGCCAGCAGCCAAGAATCTAGGAACACTTCCTACAATGAGCAGTTCTTC
CASSQESRNTSYNEQFF
>TRBJ2-3|TRBV30|TRBD2|15|-
TGTGCCTGGAGGCCCCGGGGGGGGAGCACAGATACGCAGTATTTT
CAWRPRGGSTDTQYF
>TRBJ1-4|TRBV2|-|14|once
TGTGCCAGCAGTGTACAGGGAGAGCATGAAAAACTGTTTTTT
CASSVQGEHEKLFF
>TRBJ2-4|TRBV5-5|-|14|-
TGTGCCAGCAGCCTCCGGGACCCCGAAAACATTCAGTACTTC
CASSLRDPENIQYF
>TRBJ2-1|TRBV15|TRBD2|18|-
TGTGCCACCAGCAGAGTGGAAATGAAGCGGGATAGCCTCAATGAGCAGTTCTTC
CATSRVEMKRDSLNEQFF
>TRBJ1-6|TRBV4-2|TRBD1|15|few
TGTGCCAGCAGCCGGGAAGGGGGCATGGGTTCACCCCTCCACTTT
CASSREGGMGSPLHF
>TRBJ1-5|TRBV7-8|-|16|-
TGTGCCAGCAGCTTAGGACTGATACATAGCAATCAGCCCCAGCATTTT
CASSLGLIHSNQPQHF
>TRBJ2-1|TRBV6-5|-|15|few
TGTGCCAGCAGTTACGACTCTCCCTCCTACAATGAGCAGTTCTTC
CASSYDSPSYNEQFF
>TRBJ2-2|TRBV5-1|TRBD2|16|once
TGCGCCAGCAGCAATAGCGGGGCCGAGGGCACCGGGGAGCTGTTTTTT
CASSNSGAEGTGELFF
>TRBJ2-1|TRBV11-3|TRBD2|17|few
TGTGCCAGCAGGCTAGGGACTAGCCTACGAAGTCTCAATGAGCAGTTCTTC
CASRLGTSLRSLNEQFF
>TRBJ2-5|TRBV5-1|-|14|-
TGCGCCAGCAGCCTGGCCTTGGGGGGAGAGACCCAGTACTTC
CASSLALGGETQYF
>TRBJ2-1|TRBV21-1|-|19|-
TGTGCCAGCAGCAAAGGCAGGGTTAGCGGGGGGGCCCCTCTCAATGAGCAGTTCTTC
CASSKGRVSGGAPLNEQFF
>TRBJ1-5|TRBV6-6|-|13|-
TGTGCCGGCTCCGATATTGGGAATCAGCCCCAGCATTTT
CAGSDIGNQPQHF
>TRBJ1-4|TRBV6-5|-|14|-
TGTGCCAGCAGTTACACGGAGGCTCTTGGAAAACTGTTTTTT
CASSYTEALGKLFF
>TRBJ1-2|TRBV18|-|16|-
TGTGCCAGCTCACCATACAATGTCGGGTCTAACTATGGCTACACCTTC
CASSPYNVGSNYGYTF
>TRBJ1-5|TRBV5-1|-|16|-
TGCGCCAGCAGCTTGGGACCGACAGGTAGCAATCAGCCCCAGCATTTT
CASSLGPTGSNQPQHF
>TRBJ2-1|TRBV5-1|TRBD2|15|-
TGCGCCAGCAAGGGACTAGCGGGGGGGAACAATGAGCAGTTCTTC
CASKGLAGGNNEQFF
>TRBJ2-3|TRBV5-1|TRBD2|15|-
TGCGCCAGCAGCCCGGTAGCGGGTGGGACAGATACGCAGTATTTT
CASSPVAGGTDTQYF
>TRBJ2-5|TRBV3-1/TRBV3-2|-|14|few
TGTGCCAGCAACTATAAGGGGGGGTCGGAGACCCAGTACTTC
CASNYKGGSETQYF
>TRBJ2-3|TRBV10-3|-|13|-
TGTGCCATCACATCGTCTGGCACAGATACGCAGTATTTT
CAITSSGTDTQYF
>TRBJ2-2|TRBV5-6|TRBD1|18|-
TGTGCCAGCAGCTCCCCGGGACAGGTTGGAGTTAACACCGGGGAGCTGTTTTTT
CASSSPGQVGVNTGELFF
>TRBJ1-4|TRBV5-1|TRBD1|13|-
TGCGCCAGCGCAGGGGGGGCTAATGAAAAACTGTTTTTT
CASAGGANEKLFF
>TRBJ2-3|TRBV5-1|-|14|-
TGCGCCAGCAGGGTGGGGGCCGTCACAGATACGCAGTATTTT
CASRVGAVTDTQYF
>TRBJ2-3|TRBV6-2/TRBV6-3|-|15|-
TGTGCCAGCAGTTATATTCAGGGGACCACAGATACGCAGTATTTT
CASSYIQGTTDTQYF
>TRBJ2-1|TRBV11-1|-|15|-
TGTGCCAGCAGCTTAGAGCCCAGCGGAGAGGGAGAGCAGTTCTTC
CASSLEPSGEGEQFF
>TRBJ2-5|TRBV7-2|-|14|-
TGTGCCAGCAGCTTACGCGGACTAAAAGAGACCCAGTACTTC
CASSLRGLKETQYF
>TRBJ2-1|TRBV19|TRBD1|15|medium-sized
TGTGCCAGTAGTGCGGACAGGGGCTCCTACAATGAGCAGTTCTTC
CASSADRGSYNEQFF
>TRBJ1-2|TRBV11-2|TRBD1|16|medium-sized
TGTGCCAGCAGCGGATTGAGATCGGGACAGGGTCAAGGCTACACCTTC
CASSGLRSGQGQGYTF
>TRBJ2-3|TRBV6-5|-|13|-
TGTGCCAGCAAAAAAGACAGCACAGATACGCAGTATTTT
CASKKDSTDTQYF
>TRBJ1-5|TRBV2|-|14|-
TGTGCCAGCTCAGGTCAGGGTCGAAATCAGCCCCGGCATTTT
CASSGQGRNQPRHF
>TRBJ2-7|TRBV24-1|TRBD1|13|-
TGTGCCACCAGTAAACAGGGGGCTGGCGAGCAGTACTTC
CATSKQGAGEQYF
>TRBJ2-1|TRBV4-3|TRBD1|15|-
TGCGCCAGCAGCCCCTACAGGGGAAACTACAATGAGCAGTTCTTC
CASSPYRGNYNEQFF
>TRBJ2-5|TRBV3-1/TRBV3-2|TRBD2|17|-
TGTGCCAGCAGAACGGGACTAGCGGGAGTGGTTGCAGAGACCCAGTACTTC
CASRTGLAGVVAETQYF
>TRBJ1-2|TRBV11-2|-|16|-
TGTGCCAGCAGCGCAATCGGGACGCTAGCTAACTATGGCTACACCTTC
CASSAIGTLANYGYTF
>TRBJ2-7|TRBV7-3|TRBD2|13|-
TGTGCCAGCAGCACCGGGACGGGGGGGAAGCAGTACTTC
CASSTGTGGKQYF
>TRBJ1-2|TRBV18|TRBD1|16|few
TGTGCCAGCTCACCACTGACAGGGGCCTCCGACTATGGCTACACCTTC
CASSPLTGASDYGYTF